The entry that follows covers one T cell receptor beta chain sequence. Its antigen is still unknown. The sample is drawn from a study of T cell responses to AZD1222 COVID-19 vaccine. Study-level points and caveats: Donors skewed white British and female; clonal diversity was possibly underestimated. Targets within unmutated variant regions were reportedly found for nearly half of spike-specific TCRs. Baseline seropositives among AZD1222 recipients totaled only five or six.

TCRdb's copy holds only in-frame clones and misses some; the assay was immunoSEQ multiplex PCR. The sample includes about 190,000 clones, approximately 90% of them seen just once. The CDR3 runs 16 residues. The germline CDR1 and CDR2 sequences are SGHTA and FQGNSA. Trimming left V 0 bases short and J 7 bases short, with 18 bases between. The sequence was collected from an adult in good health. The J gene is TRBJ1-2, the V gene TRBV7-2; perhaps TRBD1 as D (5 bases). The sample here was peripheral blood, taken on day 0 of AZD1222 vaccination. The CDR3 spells CASSLALSGGPRGYTF. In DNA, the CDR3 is TGTGCCAGCAGCTTAGCGCTCTCGGGGGGTCCGCGTGGCTACACCTTC.